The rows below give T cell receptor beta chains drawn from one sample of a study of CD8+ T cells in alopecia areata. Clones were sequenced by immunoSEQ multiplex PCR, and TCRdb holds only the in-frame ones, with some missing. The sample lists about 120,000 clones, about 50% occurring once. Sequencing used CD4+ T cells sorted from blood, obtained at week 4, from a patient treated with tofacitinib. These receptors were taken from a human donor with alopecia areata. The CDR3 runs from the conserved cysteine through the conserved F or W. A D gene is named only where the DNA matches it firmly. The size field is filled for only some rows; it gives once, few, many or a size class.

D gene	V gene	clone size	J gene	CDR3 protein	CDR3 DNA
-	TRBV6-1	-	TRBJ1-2	CASSEIGVLRNYGYTF	TGTGCCAGCAGTGAAATTGGGGTCCTCCGGAACTATGGCTACACCTTC
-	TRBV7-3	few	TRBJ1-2	CASSPGPDGPYGYTF	TGTGCCAGCAGCCCCGGTCCCGACGGGCCTTATGGCTACACCTTC
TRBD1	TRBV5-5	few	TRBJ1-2	CASSSLPGTGYGYTF	TGTGCCAGCAGCTCGCTACCGGGGACAGGGTATGGCTACACCTTC
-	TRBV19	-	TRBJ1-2	CASTTYPTNYGYTF	TGTGCCAGTACCACATACCCGACTAACTATGGCTACACCTTC
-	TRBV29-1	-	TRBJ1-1	CSEGRVRTEAFF	TGCAGCGAGGGGCGTGTTCGCACTGAAGCTTTCTTT
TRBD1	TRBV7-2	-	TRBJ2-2	CASSQDRGRGVNTGELFF	TGTGCCAGCAGCCAAGACAGGGGTAGAGGGGTGAACACCGGGGAGCTGTTTTTT
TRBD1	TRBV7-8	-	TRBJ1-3	CASSPRTGLGDTIYF	TGTGCCAGCAGCCCGCGGACAGGGTTAGGTGACACCATATATTTT
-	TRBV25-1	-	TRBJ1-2	CASSEVFSYGYTF	TGTGCCAGCAGTGAAGTTTTCAGCTATGGCTACACCTTC
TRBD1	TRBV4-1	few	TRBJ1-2	CASSQGTSDRAGYGYTF	TGCGCCAGCAGCCAAGGGACTAGCGACAGGGCGGGTTATGGCTACACCTTC
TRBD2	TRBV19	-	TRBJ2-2	CASKPGGTVAGELFF	TGTGCCAGTAAGCCGGGAGGGACGGTGGCCGGGGAGCTGTTTTTT
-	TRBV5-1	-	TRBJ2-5	CASRSGTEGETQYF	TGCGCCAGCAGATCCGGGACGGAAGGAGAGACCCAGTACTTC
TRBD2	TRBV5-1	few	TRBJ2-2	CASSTSGGLNTGELFF	TGCGCCAGCAGCACTAGCGGGGGCCTGAACACCGGGGAGCTGTTTTTT
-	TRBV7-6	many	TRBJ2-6	CASSKRRGQGANVLTF	TGTGCCAGCAGCAAACGGCGGGGCCAGGGGGCCAACGTCCTGACTTTC